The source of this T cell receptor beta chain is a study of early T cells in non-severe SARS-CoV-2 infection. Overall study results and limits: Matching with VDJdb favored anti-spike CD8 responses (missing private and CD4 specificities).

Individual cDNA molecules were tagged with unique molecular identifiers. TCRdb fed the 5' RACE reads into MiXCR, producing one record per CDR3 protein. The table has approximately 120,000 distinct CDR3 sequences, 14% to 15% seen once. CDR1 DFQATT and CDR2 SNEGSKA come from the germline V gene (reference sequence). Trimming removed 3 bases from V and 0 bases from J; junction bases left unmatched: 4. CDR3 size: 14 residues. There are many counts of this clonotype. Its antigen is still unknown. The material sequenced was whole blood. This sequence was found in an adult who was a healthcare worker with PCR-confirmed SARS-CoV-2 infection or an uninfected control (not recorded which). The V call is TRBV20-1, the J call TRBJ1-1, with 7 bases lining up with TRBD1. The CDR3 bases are TGCAGTGCTAGCCGGGACAGAGTGAACACTGAAGCTTTCTTT. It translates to CSASRDRVNTEAFF.